Presented here are 8 T cell receptor beta chains from one specimen sequenced in a study of cytomegalovirus exposure and HLA in healthy donors. Primers for the PCR totalled 60 Vbeta and 13 Jbeta. Produced via immunoSEQ multiplex PCR; TCRdb's table is partial and in-frame only. The profile shows approximately 100,000 clones, roughly 82% of them singletons. Sequencing was performed on PBMCs. The receptors come from a man aged 50-60 years in good health and CMV-seronegative.

This sequence joins TRBV5-1 and TRBJ1-2, with D unresolved. Trimming cost V 4 bases and J 3 bases, with 10 bases left between them. Germline CDR1 is SGHRS and CDR2 is YFSETQ. The CDR3 has 13 amino acids. The CDR3: CASSKGGDYGYTF. The CDR3 coding sequence is TGCGCCAGCAGCAAGGGCGGGGACTATGGCTACACCTTC.

This chain connects TRBV27 to TRBJ1-2; a weak D match, TRBD1 (5 bases). Per germline, CDR1 MNHEY and CDR2 SMNVEV (reference sequence). Trimming removed 2 bases at V and 0 bases at J, with 7 bases between. The CDR3 length is 14 residues. The CDR3 sequence is CASSLTGANYGYTF. CDR3 sequence (DNA): TGTGCCAGCAGTTTAACAGGAGCTAACTATGGCTACACCTTC.

V usage is TRBV13 and J usage is TRBJ1-4, with D tentatively TRBD1 (6 bases). Germline V gives CDR1 PRHDT, CDR2 FYEKMQ (reference sequence). The V end lost 5 bases, the J end lost 0 bases, and 7 bases lay between the germline ends. The length of the CDR3 is 14 residues. Here the CDR3 reads CASSGGTTNEKLFF. The DNA for the CDR3 is TGTGCCAGCAGCGGGGGCACAACTAATGAAAAACTGTTTTTT.

This clone was seen only once. The chain combines TRBV5-1 with TRBJ1-3; D remains ambiguous. Trimming removed 1 base at V and 0 bases at J, with 8 bases between. Germline-derived CDR1 and CDR2 are SGHRS and YFSETQ. The CDR3 consists of 15 residues. DNA of the CDR3: TGCGCCAGCAGCTTGAGTGATAGCTCTGGAAACACCATATATTTT. Protein sequence: CASSLSDSSGNTIYF.

This clone came up a few times. The CDR3 DNA is TGCAGCGTTCTCAGGGGAATTAGGTATGGCTACACCTTC. Translating it yields CSVLRGIRYGYTF. This chain uses TRBV29-1 with TRBJ1-2; possible D gene TRBD1, 6 bases. The CDR3 covers 13 residues. Per the germline V gene, CDR1 is SQVTM and CDR2 is ANQGSEA. Trimming left V 5 bases short and J 5 bases short, with 15 bases between. Together with reference TRBV29-1 and TRBJ1-2, the CDR3 gives the full variable domain: SAVISQKPSRDICQRGTSLTIQCQVDSQVTMMFWYRQQPGQSLTLIATANQGSEATYESGFVIDKFPISRPNLTFSTLTVSNMSPEDSSIYLCSVLRGIRYGYTFGSGTRLTVV.

The rearrangement uses TRBV7-3 and TRBJ2-3; TRBD2 matches 8 bases. The CDR3 is 14 residues long. Per the germline V gene, CDR1 is SGHTA and CDR2 is FQGTGA. V lost 5 bases to trimming and J lost 5 bases; unmatched junction nucleotides: 6. This CDR3 is CASSRGGQVDTQYF. CDR3 DNA: TGTGCCAGCAGCCGGGGGGGCCAGGTAGATACGCAGTATTTT.

V gene TRBV19 combines with J gene TRBJ2-3; 13 bases agree with TRBD2. CDR3 length: 19 amino acids. Germline CDR1 is LNHDA and CDR2 is SQIVND (reference sequence). V dropped 5 bases and J dropped 3; count of bases not matched to a gene: 14. The CDR3 DNA reads as TGTGCCAGTAGTGGGTCCGGGACTAGCGGGGTACGAGTGACAGATACGCAGTATTTT. Amino acids: CASSGSGTSGVRVTDTQYF.

The genes are TRBV29-1 and TRBJ2-5; 10 bases agree with TRBD2. Germline loops: CDR1 SQVTM, CDR2 ANQGSEA. This CDR3 contains 13 residues. CDR3 in amino acids: CSTSGVGQETQYF. CDR3 nucleotides: TGCAGTACTAGCGGGGTCGGGCAAGAGACCCAGTACTTC. The whole variable domain, remainder taken from reference TRBV29-1 and TRBJ2-5, is SAVISQKPSRDICQRGTSLTIQCQVDSQVTMMFWYRQQPGQSLTLIATANQGSEATYESGFVIDKFPISRPNLTFSTLTVSNMSPEDSSIYLCSTSGVGQETQYFGPGTRLLVL.